These 31 T cell receptor beta chains were all obtained from the same sample, sequenced in a study of cytomegalovirus exposure and HLA in healthy donors. With 60 Vbeta and 13 Jbeta primers, the PCR was carried out. Here immunoSEQ multiplex PCR was the method, and the copy in TCRdb shows in-frame clones only, minus some. The table includes some 140,000 clones, approximately 79% detected once. Sequencing was done on a sample of PBMCs. The source is a man aged 35 to 55 in good health and CMV-seropositive.

The genes are TRBV5-4 and TRBJ1-2; 8 bases line up with TRBD1. Trimming cost V 5 bases and J 7 bases; bases outside gene matches: 13. Germline assignment: CDR1 SGHNT and CDR2 YYREEE (reference sequence). This CDR3 is 15 amino acids long. This CDR3 is CASRVSADREFGYTF. In DNA form, the CDR3 reads TGTGCCAGCAGGGTTTCGGCGGACAGGGAATTTGGCTACACCTTC.

The V call is TRBV5-1, the J call TRBJ2-3; 8 bases are shared with TRBD1. J was trimmed by 5 bases and V by 4 bases; bases with no gene match: 9. CDR1 and CDR2 (germline): SGHRS, YFSETQ. This CDR3 is built from 15 residues. CDR3 in amino acids: CASSHGQGYGDTQYF. For the CDR3, the DNA is TGCGCCAGCAGCCACGGACAGGGCTATGGAGATACGCAGTATTTT.

For this clone: Other DNA sequences of this sample code for an identical CDR3. V usage is TRBV6-6 and J usage is TRBJ2-3; the D gene is possibly TRBD2 (6 bases). There are 13 residues in the CDR3. Germline CDR1 MNHNY, CDR2 SVGAGI (reference sequence). Trimming removed 3 bases at V and 4 bases at J, with 8 bases between. The CDR3 nucleotides read TGTGCCAGCAGTTATGGCGGGGCAGATACGCAGTATTTT. Its translation: CASSYGGADTQYF.

The rearrangement joins TRBV10-1 to TRBJ2-7, with 9 bases matching TRBD2. The CDR3 loop spans 15 amino acids. J gave up 3 bases and V 2 bases, and 5 bases lay outside the gene matches. The germline CDR1 and CDR2 sequences are WNHNN and SYGVQD (reference sequence). CDR3 sequence reads: CASSEDAGGNYEQYF. The CDR3, as DNA: TGCGCCAGCAGTGAGGATGCGGGAGGGAACTACGAGCAGTACTTC.

This clone occurred a few times. The rearrangement uses TRBV7-2 and TRBJ2-6; D is undetermined. The germline V gene encodes CDR1 SGHTA and CDR2 FQGNSA. Between the trimmed V and J ends, which lost 5 bases and 0 bases, there was a span of 8 bases. This CDR3 comprises 15 residues. CDR3 DNA sequence: TGTGCCAGCAGCCTTGACATCTCTGGGGCCAACGTCCTGACTTTC. Its translation is CASSLDISGANVLTF.

The sample holds a few counts of this clone. The V call is TRBV7-9, the J call TRBJ2-1; TRBD2 aligns across 8 bases. The CDR3 consists of 15 residues. Per the germline V gene, CDR1 is SEHNR and CDR2 is FQNEAQ (reference sequence). Trimming cost V 2 bases and J 5 bases; bases outside gene matches: 5. Here the CDR3 DNA reads TGTGCCAGCAGCTTAAGGCTAGCGGGCAACAATGAGCAGTTCTTC. Its protein is CASSLRLAGNNEQFF.

V usage is TRBV9 and J usage is TRBJ2-7; 7 bases align to TRBD2. The length of the CDR3 is 11 residues. In germline, CDR1 is SGDLS, CDR2 YYNGEE. Trimming at V came to 7 bases and at J to 4 bases, leaving 2 bases not matched to a gene. CDR3 residues: CASGGEYEQYF. The CDR3 DNA reads TGTGCCAGCGGGGGGGAATACGAGCAGTACTTC.

J is TRBJ1-3 and V is TRBV28; unclear D gene. The ends were cut back, 6 bases at V and 11 bases at J, with 14 bases in the middle. The V gene's germline CDR1 is MDHEN and CDR2 SYDVKM. The CDR3 is 12 residues long. DNA for the CDR3: TGTGCCAGCAGCGTCGCCTTTGGGCCCATATATTTT. It specifies CASSVAFGPIYF.

CDR3 DNA: TGTGCCAGCAGTCTCGGAGGGAATAATCAGCCCCAGCATTTT. Amino acids: CASSLGGNNQPQHF. V usage is TRBV6-6 and J usage is TRBJ1-5, with D unclear. V was cut by 5 bases and J by 4 bases, with 12 bases left in between. The CDR3 runs to 14 residues. Germline V CDR1 and CDR2: MNHNY, SVGAGI (reference sequence).

The V call is TRBV5-1, the J call TRBJ1-1; tentative D call: TRBD1 (6 bases). CDR1 is SGHRS, CDR2 YFSETQ, per germline. CDR3 size: 13 residues. The germline V and J ends were trimmed by 1 base and 4 bases, with 8 bases remaining between them. CDR3: CASSLQGSTEAFF. DNA of the CDR3: TGCGCCAGCAGCTTGCAGGGGTCCACTGAAGCTTTCTTT.

Concerning this clone: The junction departs from germline at one end; a sequencing error may be responsible. The V gene is TRBV30, the J gene TRBJ1-1, with TRBD1 identical over 7 bases. The CDR3 has 12 amino acids. The V gene's germline CDR1 is GTSNPN and CDR2 SVGIG (reference sequence). The CDR3 is CAWSPSGQPTLF. The DNA of the CDR3 is TGTGCCTGGAGTCCTTCGGGACAGCCAACTCTCTTT. Together with reference TRBV30 and TRBJ1-1, the CDR3 gives the full variable domain: SQTIHQWPATLVQPVGSPLSLECTVEGTSNPNLYWYRQAAGRGLQLLFYSVGIGQISSEVPQNLSASRPQDRQFILSSKKLLLSDSGFYLCAWSPSGQPTLFGQGTRLTVV.

This chain uses TRBV5-1 with TRBJ2-2, with D maybe TRBD1 (7 bases). Germline-derived CDR1 and CDR2 are SGHRS and YFSETQ. The germline V and J ends were trimmed by 0 bases and 3 bases, with 15 bases remaining between them. This CDR3 comprises 17 residues. This chain's CDR3 is CASSLEPAGQYTGELFF. CDR3 DNA: TGCGCCAGCAGCTTGGAACCCGCGGGACAGTACACCGGGGAGCTGTTTTTT.

This clone is judged large. V gene TRBV7-9 combines with J gene TRBJ2-7; TRBD2 might be the D (6 bases). Trimming stripped 3 bases from V and 2 bases from J, with 17 bases between. CDR1 and CDR2 (germline): SEHNR, FQNEAQ (reference sequence). The CDR3 totals 16 residues. The CDR3: CASSLEASARPYEQYF. The CDR3 region has the DNA TGTGCCAGCAGCTTGGAAGCTAGCGCCAGACCCTACGAGCAGTACTTC. Together with reference TRBV7-9 and TRBJ2-7, the CDR3 gives the full variable domain: DTGVSQNPRHKITKRGQNVTFRCDPISEHNRLYWYRQTLGQGPEFLTYFQNEAQLEKSRLLSDRFSAERPKGSFSTLEIQRTEQGDSAMYLCASSLEASARPYEQYFGPGTRLTVT.

This sequence joins TRBV2 and TRBJ2-7; D is possibly TRBD2 (6 bases). V was pared by 10 bases and J by 3 bases, with 16 bases between. Germline V gene data show CDR1 as SNHLY and CDR2 as FYNNEI. The CDR3 sequence is 13 residues long. The CDR3 is CATLSGFRYEQYF. CDR3 DNA sequence: TGTGCCACCTTAAGCGGGTTTCGCTACGAGCAGTACTTC.

In its sample, this clone was seen a few times. The chain couples TRBV5-1 to TRBJ1-4, with 7 positions matching TRBD1. Germline CDR1 reads SGHRS; CDR2 reads YFSETQ. The CDR3 totals 16 residues. With V trimmed by 0 bases and J by 2 bases, 4 bases remained unmatched. The CDR3, as DNA: TGCGCCAGCAGCTTGGGACAGGGAGTGACTAATGAAAAACTGTTTTTT. It yields the protein CASSLGQGVTNEKLFF.

The chain recombines TRBV5-1 with TRBJ2-7, with no clear D. Germline V CDR1 and CDR2: SGHRS, YFSETQ. The CDR3 sequence is 13 residues long. V was cut by 1 base and J by 0 bases, with 5 bases left in between. CDR3 nucleotide sequence: TGCGCCAGCAGCTTGTCCCACTCCTACGAGCAGTACTTC. It translates to CASSLSHSYEQYF.

V is TRBV9 and J is TRBJ1-6; 9 bases match TRBD1. V was pared by 0 bases and J by 7 bases, with 2 bases of the junction left unmatched. CDR3 size: 15 residues. Germline CDR1 is SGDLS and CDR2 is YYNGEE. The CDR3 coding sequence is TGTGCCAGCAGCGTAGGGGGGACAGGGAATTCACCCCTCCACTTT. Its translation is CASSVGGTGNSPLHF.

This clone was counted a few times. This rearrangement joins TRBV14 to TRBJ2-7; 9 nucleotides align to TRBD1. Unmatched junction bases numbered 19, after V lost 2 bases and J lost 2 bases. The CDR3 covers 20 residues. Germline loops: CDR1 SGHDN, CDR2 FVKESK. DNA for the CDR3: TGTGCCAGCAGCCAAACCCTCCCGATCATCGGGACAGGGTCAACCTACGAGCAGTACTTC. Translated, it gives CASSQTLPIIGTGSTYEQYF.

V usage is TRBV29-1 and J usage is TRBJ1-1; a possible D gene is TRBD1 (5 bases). Trimming cost V 6 bases and J 2 bases, with 10 bases left between them. Per the germline V gene, CDR1 is SQVTM and CDR2 is ANQGSEA. The CDR3 length is 12 residues. The CDR3 here is CSVGWTNTEAFF. The CDR3 nucleotides read TGCAGCGTCGGATGGACAAACACTGAAGCTTTCTTT.

The V gene is TRBV7-9, the J gene TRBJ2-1; 14 bases agree with TRBD2. The length of the CDR3 is 14 residues. V shed 7 bases and J 8 bases; nucleotides not matched to a gene: 4. The germline gives CDR1 SEHNR, CDR2 FQNEAQ (reference sequence). This CDR3 is CASNRLAGGDEQFF. The CDR3 DNA is TGTGCCAGCAACCGACTAGCGGGAGGGGATGAGCAGTTCTTC. The variable domain in full, with the rest retrieved from reference TRBV7-9 and TRBJ2-1, is DTGVSQNPRHKITKRGQNVTFRCDPISEHNRLYWYRQTLGQGPEFLTYFQNEAQLEKSRLLSDRFSAERPKGSFSTLEIQRTEQGDSAMYLCASNRLAGGDEQFFGPGTRLTVL.

The V gene is TRBV5-1, the J gene TRBJ2-7, with D perhaps TRBD2 (6 bases). V was trimmed by 0 bases and J by 1 base, leaving 20 bases between them. The CDR3 covers 18 residues. The germline gives CDR1 SGHRS, CDR2 YFSETQ. The CDR3 bases are TGCGCCAGCAGCTTGGTAGCCAGCGGGTGGACGCGATCCTACGAGCAGTACTTC. Translating it yields CASSLVASGWTRSYEQYF.

The chain carries TRBV9 and TRBJ2-7; TRBD2 is a possible D gene (6 bases). The CDR3 extends over 11 amino acids. V gave up 3 bases and J gave up 13 bases, with 14 bases separating them. Germline V gives CDR1 SGDLS, CDR2 YYNGEE. This CDR3 reads CASSGRDWRYF. The CDR3, as DNA: TGTGCCAGCAGCGGCCGGGACTGGCGATACTTC.

This chain connects TRBV4-2 to TRBJ1-1; D is possibly TRBD1 (5 bases). The CDR3 is 11 amino acids. Germline CDR1 is LGHNA and CDR2 is YNFKEQ. V was clipped by 3 bases and J by 8 bases, with 7 bases between them. The CDR3 loop is CASSHRVEAFF. The CDR3 bases are TGTGCCAGCAGCCACAGGGTCGAAGCTTTCTTT.

J is TRBJ2-3 and V is TRBV4-2, with D perhaps TRBD2 (6 bases). The ends were cut back, 0 bases at V and 2 bases at J, with 21 bases in the middle. CDR1 LGHNA and CDR2 YNFKEQ come from the germline V gene. CDR3 length: 19 residues. CDR3 in amino acids: CASSQDGSGLIELTDTQYF. The CDR3, as DNA: TGTGCCAGCAGCCAAGATGGGTCGGGACTCATTGAACTCACAGATACGCAGTATTTT.

This chain connects TRBV20-1 to TRBJ2-5, with D perhaps matching TRBD2 (5 bases). Per germline, CDR1 DFQATT and CDR2 SNEGSKA (reference sequence). Trimming cost V 6 bases and J 7 bases, with 12 bases left between them. The CDR3 spans 11 residues. The CDR3 sequence is CSAAAERTQYF. For the CDR3, the DNA is TGCAGTGCGGCAGCGGAGCGGACCCAGTACTTC.

The rearrangement uses TRBV5-4 and TRBJ2-7, with TRBD2 matching over 12 bases. Germline V gene data show CDR1 as SGHNT and CDR2 as YYREEE (reference sequence). With 0 bases clipped from V and 8 bases from J, the junction kept 6 bases outside the gene matches. CDR3 length equals 15 residues. In nucleotides, the CDR3 is TGTGCCAGCAGCTTGGTTGCTAGCGGGAGGGGCAAGCAGTACTTC. Translation: CASSLVASGRGKQYF.

CDR3 residues: CASTVSQAGGPETQYF. The CDR3 DNA sequence: TGTGCCAGCACCGTCTCTCAGGCGGGAGGGCCGGAGACCCAGTACTTC. The chain recombines TRBV28 with TRBJ2-5; 9 bases are shared with TRBD2. This CDR3 is 16 amino acids long. Germline V CDR1 and CDR2: MDHEN, SYDVKM. The V and J ends lost 7 bases and 5 bases, in that order; junction bases with no gene match: 14.

V gene TRBV29-1 combines with J gene TRBJ2-1; D is possibly TRBD1 (6 bases). Trimming pared 3 bases from V and 2 bases from J, leaving 8 bases between. Germline CDR1 and CDR2: SQVTM and ANQGSEA. The CDR3 is made up of 13 amino acids. The CDR3 sequence: CSVEDSPYNEQFF. The DNA for the CDR3 is TGCAGCGTTGAGGACAGCCCCTACAATGAGCAGTTCTTC.

The chain carries TRBV2 and TRBJ1-2, with D perhaps matching TRBD1 (6 bases). Trimming took off 8 bases at V and 1 base at J, with 11 bases between the two ends. The CDR3 has 13 amino acids. Germline CDR1 SNHLY, CDR2 FYNNEI. The CDR3 here is CASAVGGNYGYTF. For the CDR3, the DNA is TGTGCCAGCGCGGTAGGGGGTAACTATGGCTACACCTTC.

In its sample, this clone was seen once. The chain recombines TRBV7-2 with TRBJ2-2; 14 nucleotides match TRBD2. The CDR3 consists of 14 residues. The junction had 6 bases not matched to a gene; V was cut back by 5 bases and J by 13 bases. Germline CDR1 SGHTA, CDR2 FQGNSA. CDR3 sequence (DNA): TGTGCCAGCAGCCCTCGGACTAGCGGGAGGTCGCTGTTTTTT. Amino acid sequence: CASSPRTSGRSLFF. Using reference TRBV7-2 and TRBJ2-2 for the parts outside the CDR3, the full variable domain is GAGVSQSPSNKVTEKGKDVELRCDPISGHTALYWYRQSLGQGLEFLIYFQGNSAPDKSGLPSDRFSAERTGGSVSTLTIQRTQQEDSAVYLCASSPRTSGRSLFFGEGSRLTVL.

The chain joins TRBV29-1 to TRBJ1-2, with 10 positions matching TRBD1. Per the germline V gene, CDR1 is SQVTM and CDR2 is ANQGSEA. V lost 7 bases and J lost 2; bases outside the gene matches: 4. The CDR3 runs 13 residues. The CDR3: CSGGDRGNYGYTF. The CDR3 DNA is TGCAGCGGTGGGGACAGGGGCAACTATGGCTACACCTTC.